One T cell receptor (beta chain) is described in this entry. Germline V gene sequence: CDR1 MNHNY, CDR2 SVGAGI (reference sequence). This CDR3 region has 13 residues. The V and J ends lost 4 bases and 7 bases, in that order; junction bases with no gene match: 3. The sample belongs to a study of blood T cell repertoires in COVID-19. Sequenced by immunoSEQ multiplex PCR; TCRdb stores in-frame clones only, minus some. The sample yields some 320,000 clones, 89% seen once. The sequence derives from a woman aged 25 to 39 with COVID-19, enrolled during active disease. Sequencing was done on a sample of peripheral blood. The V and J genes are TRBV6-6 and TRBJ1-4; 7 positions agree with TRBD1. The CDR3 is CASSFHRGEKLFF. For the CDR3, the DNA is TGTGCCAGCAGTTTCCACAGGGGTGAAAAACTGTTTTTT.